This T cell receptor beta chain stems from a study of blood T cells in healthy people across ages. Sample-barcoded 5' priming and a J-beta primer mix drove a second PCR of roughly 7 to 11 cycles. In TCRdb, the 5' RACE reads were re-called with MiXCR into one record per CDR3 protein. This sample has fewer than 750,000 distinct CDR3 sequences; around 48% occur once, and the top ten carry approximately 23%. This clonotype showed up just a few times. This CDR3 spans 15 amino acids. Germline assignment: CDR1 ENHRY and CDR2 SYGVKD. The germline V and J ends were trimmed by 0 bases and 2 bases, with 5 bases remaining between them.

The source of this sequence is a man older than 75 in good health. The sequenced material came from blood. The rearrangement uses TRBV10-3 and TRBJ2-6; D gene ambiguous. The CDR3 coding sequence is TGTGCCATCAGTGAGTCGAAACCTGGGGCCAACGTCCTGACTTTC. Protein sequence: CAISESKPGANVLTF.